These T cell receptor beta chains were read from a single sample in a study of blood T cell repertoires in COVID-19. Produced via immunoSEQ multiplex PCR; TCRdb's table is partial and in-frame only. The data hold 330,000 or so clones, with roughly 86% observed a single time. Input material: peripheral blood. The receptors here all came from a man in his thirties or forties with COVID-19, enrolled during active disease. Both conserved end residues are part of each CDR3. The order of the fields is CDR3 protein, V gene, J gene.

CASRTGQGGLYEQYF	TRBV2	TRBJ2-7
CASRDIGTGEEGYTF	TRBV19	TRBJ1-2
CASSQTLAGEGNEQFF	TRBV3-1/TRBV3-2	TRBJ2-1
CASSLISGVSYNEQFF	TRBV11-3	TRBJ2-1
CASRTPGTYYEQYF	TRBV25-1	TRBJ2-7
CASSASGSETQYF	TRBV4-1	TRBJ2-5
CATSDPPSTTSVNEQFF	TRBV24-1	TRBJ2-1
CASSRSGWDAGELFF	TRBV11-2	TRBJ2-2
CASSHNQEQGNNQPQHF	TRBV3-1/TRBV3-2	TRBJ1-5
CASSVDSSYGYTF	TRBV9	TRBJ1-2
CASSFTGADYEQYF	TRBV7-3	TRBJ2-7
CASSRQGPRGGQPQHF	TRBV7-9	TRBJ1-5
CASSSPRTGIDTQYF	TRBV11-2	TRBJ2-3
CAWSGDRGPGYTF	TRBV30	TRBJ1-2
CASSQERDRGRAFF	TRBV4-3	TRBJ1-1
CASSLELAEPGEQYF	TRBV5-4	TRBJ2-7
CASSPLTTTNEQFF	TRBV9	TRBJ2-1
CASSPPLQGMNTEAFF	TRBV18	TRBJ1-1
CASSTRQGPNEKLFF	TRBV5-4	TRBJ1-4
CASSFGGAVNEQFF	TRBV7-2	TRBJ2-1
CASSQEERGPYYEQYF	TRBV3-1/TRBV3-2	TRBJ2-7
CASSPYRAPNTEAFF	TRBV18	TRBJ1-1
CASSYTYRGNYGYTF	TRBV6-5	TRBJ1-2
CASRSGGEETQYF	TRBV12-3/TRBV12-4	TRBJ2-5
CASSPDDSYGYTF	TRBV3-1/TRBV3-2	TRBJ1-2
CASSFGVDTIYF	TRBV7-9	TRBJ1-3
CASSVEGLAVVVRYNEQFF	TRBV9	TRBJ2-1
CASGLVQGATLQHF	TRBV12-5	TRBJ1-5
CSAPGGHEQYF	TRBV20-1	TRBJ2-7
CASSLGGFRDRGSYEQYF	TRBV11-3	TRBJ2-7
CASSYSGGRNTEAFF	TRBV6-5	TRBJ1-1
CASSLQGGSYEQYF	TRBV5-1	TRBJ2-7
CASRTGEFNSPLHF	TRBV4-1	TRBJ1-6
CASSFPDGQGYGYTF	TRBV28	TRBJ1-2
CASSPGVGEQYF	TRBV7-2	TRBJ2-7
CASSDRRPSAYNEQFF	TRBV18	TRBJ2-1
CSASLTGGAYGEQYF	TRBV20-1	TRBJ2-7
CASSGSMGGRIYEQYF	TRBV2	TRBJ2-7
CASSLGQGTDEQFF	TRBV5-1	TRBJ2-1
CAWSAGLAFSYEQYF	TRBV30	TRBJ2-7
CASSLVLSSNTGELFF	TRBV5-1	TRBJ2-2
CASSRTRDSPFSGEQYF	TRBV18	TRBJ2-7